A single sample is the source of the 18 T cell receptor beta chains below, sequenced in a study of blood T cell repertoires in COVID-19. Produced via immunoSEQ multiplex PCR; TCRdb's table is partial and in-frame only. The table shows approximately 70,000 clones, with 87% occurring only once. Sequences were obtained from peripheral blood. The receptors derive from a woman between 50 and 59 years old with COVID-19, enrolled during active disease.

Only a few counts were recorded for this clone. V and J are TRBV28 and TRBJ1-5; TRBD1 aligns across 7 bases. Germline-derived CDR1 and CDR2 are MDHEN and SYDVKM. V gave up 6 bases and J gave up 2 bases; unmatched junction bases: 13. The CDR3 length is 17 residues. In DNA form, the CDR3 reads TGTGCCAGCAGCTTTCTTTCCATGGGGACAGGCAATCAGCCCCAGCATTTT. Its translation: CASSFLSMGTGNQPQHF.

CDR3 DNA sequence: TGTGCCTGGAGTGTACTTCGGTCGGGGTCGGGCGTCCTGACTTTC. Encoded protein: CAWSVLRSGSGVLTF. The V and J genes are TRBV30 and TRBJ2-6; tentative D call: TRBD2 (5 bases). This CDR3 has 15 amino acids. V lost 0 bases and J lost 12, with 18 bases in between. Germline-derived CDR1 and CDR2 are GTSNPN and SVGIG (reference sequence).

The chain has TRBV5-1 and TRBJ2-2; 7 nucleotides line up with TRBD2. CDR1 is SGHRS, CDR2 YFSETQ, per germline. With 3 bases clipped from V and 7 bases from J, the junction kept 21 bases outside the gene matches. CDR3 length equals 19 residues. The DNA for the CDR3 is TGCGCCAGCAGCTGGAGGAGGGAACTCGCGGGAGACGACGGCGGGGAGCTGTTTTTT. Translating it yields CASSWRRELAGDDGGELFF.

Note on this clone: Relative to the germline gene, one junction end is altered; a read error may explain this. V usage is TRBV6-1 and J usage is TRBJ2-5, with 9 bases matching TRBD2. Germline CDR1 and CDR2: MNHNS and SASEGT. The CDR3 is 17 amino acids. DNA for the CDR3: TGTGCCAGCAGCGAAGTAGGACTAGCGTTAATCAAAGAGACCCAGTACTTC. The encoded protein is CASSEVGLALIKETQYF.

The chain links TRBV27 to TRBJ1-2; D remains unclear. The germline gives CDR1 MNHEY, CDR2 SMNVEV (reference sequence). This CDR3 contains 13 residues. Deletions cut 5 bases from V and 3 bases from J, with 10 bases between. CDR3 sequence: CASSPREYYGYTF. Written as DNA, the CDR3 is TGTGCCAGCAGTCCGCGCGAATACTATGGCTACACCTTC.

The chain recombines TRBV19 with TRBJ2-7, with D unclear. Trimming removed 4 bases from V and 3 bases from J, with 10 bases in between. Germline CDR1 and CDR2: LNHDA and SQIVND (reference sequence). CDR3 size: 13 residues. Written as DNA, the CDR3 is TGTGCCAGTAGTAGCTCCGTCGGCTACGAGCAGTACTTC. Its protein product is CASSSSVGYEQYF.

This chain connects TRBV7-2 to TRBJ2-7; 9 bases are shared with TRBD2. V shed 4 bases, J shed 4 bases, and the junction held 8 bases outside the gene matches. The CDR3 is 15 amino acids. CDR1 and CDR2 from the germline V gene are SGHTA and FQGNSA. CDR3: CASSSPGTSSYEQYF. DNA of the CDR3: TGTGCCAGCAGCTCCCCCGGGACTAGCTCGTACGAGCAGTACTTC.

This sequence joins TRBV19 and TRBJ1-5; D is unclear. The V gene's germline CDR1 is LNHDA and CDR2 SQIVND (reference sequence). V was cut by 1 base and J by 4 bases, with 5 bases left in between. The CDR3 is 13 amino acids. The CDR3 nucleotides are TGTGCCAGTAGTATAGGGGCAAATCAGCCCCAGCATTTT. Its translation is CASSIGANQPQHF.

This sequence joins TRBV11-2 and TRBJ2-7; TRBD1 aligns across 8 bases. The CDR3 contains 13 residues. Germline V gene data show CDR1 as SGHAT and CDR2 as FQNNGV. The ends lost 5 bases at V and 5 bases at J; junction bases unmatched: 5. CDR3 in DNA: TGTGCCAGCAGCCCCCTGACAGGGGACGAGCAGTACTTC. Residues: CASSPLTGDEQYF. Full variable domain (outside the CDR3, taken from reference TRBV11-2 and TRBJ2-7): EAGVAQSPRYKIIEKRQSVAFWCNPISGHATLYWYQQILGQGPKLLIQFQNNGVVDDSQLPKDRFSAERLKGVDSTLKIQPAKLEDSAVYLCASSPLTGDEQYFGPGTRLTVT.

This rearrangement joins TRBV15 to TRBJ2-7; D remains ambiguous. The CDR3 sequence is 13 residues long. Per the germline V gene, CDR1 is LNHNV and CDR2 is YYDKDF (reference sequence). With 1 base removed from V and 2 bases from J, the gap between germline ends came to 6 bases. The CDR3 here is CATSRGRTYEQYF. CDR3 coding DNA: TGTGCCACCAGCAGAGGGAGAACCTACGAGCAGTACTTC.

This clone was counted at least ten times. This chain joins TRBV5-4 and TRBJ2-3, with a tentative D call TRBD1 (5 bases). This CDR3 contains 16 residues. V lost 2 bases and J lost 2, with 15 bases in between. Germline V gene sequence: CDR1 SGHNT, CDR2 YYREEE (reference sequence). The CDR3: CASSLGDSPFTDTQYF. The CDR3 coding sequence is TGTGCCAGCAGCTTAGGTGACAGTCCTTTCACAGATACGCAGTATTTT.

In DNA, the CDR3 is TGCGCCAGCAGCATACTCAGGGCCGCGGACACCGGGGAGCTGTTTTTT. Its protein product is CASSILRAADTGELFF. The chain has TRBV5-1 and TRBJ2-2; possibly TRBD1 for D (5 bases). The CDR3 contains 16 residues. V dropped 4 bases and J dropped 3 bases, with 16 bases sitting between them. Looked up from germline, CDR1 is SGHRS and CDR2 is YFSETQ.

The chain carries TRBV28 and TRBJ2-1; the D gene is possibly TRBD1 (6 bases). There are 15 residues in the CDR3. The germline V and J ends were trimmed by 2 bases and 9 bases, with 17 bases remaining between them. Germline V gives CDR1 MDHEN, CDR2 SYDVKM. This chain's CDR3 is CASSLGGRAVFEQFF. CDR3 bases: TGTGCCAGCAGTTTAGGGGGCAGGGCCGTGTTTGAGCAGTTCTTC.

The chain has TRBV27 and TRBJ2-1; TRBD2 matches at 11 bases. Germline V gene sequence: CDR1 MNHEY, CDR2 SMNVEV (reference sequence). V lost 5 bases, J lost 6 bases, and 9 bases stayed unmatched. The CDR3 is 16 residues long. CDR3: CASSPPSGRPPNEQFF. In nucleotides, the CDR3 is TGTGCCAGCAGTCCCCCTAGCGGGAGGCCTCCCAATGAGCAGTTCTTC.

The chain employs TRBV5-5 and TRBJ2-1, with 9 bases aligning to TRBD2. The CDR3 contains 14 residues. The trim removed 6 bases at V and 2 bases at J, leaving 3 bases unmatched. Germline V gene data show CDR1 as SGHKS and CDR2 as YYEKEE (reference sequence). The CDR3 DNA sequence: TGTGCCAGCACCCGGACTAGCGCCTACAATGAGCAGTTCTTC. The encoded protein is CASTRTSAYNEQFF.

The V call is TRBV21-1, the J call TRBJ2-1; the D call in the table, TRBD1, was not verified against the DNA. TRBV21-1 is designated a pseudogene. The CDR3 loop spans 15 amino acids. The CDR3 here is CASGIQGVRCYEQFF. The CDR3 bases are TGTGCCAGCGGGATACAGGGAGTTAGATGTTATGAGCAGTTCTTC.

V and J are TRBV18 and TRBJ1-6; 8 bases align to TRBD1. J was trimmed by 11 bases and V by 2 bases; bases with no gene match: 8. The CDR3 contains 15 residues. The germline gives CDR1 KGHSH, CDR2 LQKENI. CDR3 in amino acids: CASSPSGQGLAPLHF. In nucleotides, the CDR3 is TGTGCCAGCTCACCATCCGGACAGGGCTTAGCACCCCTCCACTTT.

The V gene is TRBV11-3, the J gene TRBJ2-1; 8 bases map to TRBD2. Trimming cost V 5 bases and J 8 bases; bases outside gene matches: 11. CDR3 length: 15 residues. Germline CDR1 SGHNT, CDR2 YENEEA. The CDR3 sequence: CASSLLSGSGHEQFF. The CDR3 DNA follows: TGTGCCAGCAGCCTCCTGAGCGGGAGCGGCCATGAGCAGTTCTTC. Complete variable domain (other parts from reference TRBV11-3 and TRBJ2-1): EAGVVQSPRYKIIEKKQPVAFWCNPISGHNTLYWYLQNLGQGPELLIRYENEEAVDDSQLPKDRFSAERLKGVDSTLKIQPAELGDSAVYLCASSLLSGSGHEQFFGPGTRLTVL.